Each of the 25 T cell receptor beta chains below was sequenced from the same sample in a study of PD-1 blockade in classical Hodgkin lymphoma. Measured with immunoSEQ multiplex PCR; TCRdb has only the in-frame clones, and not every one. The data show 40,000 or so clones, roughly four fifths seen once. All patients relapsed after autologous stem cell transplantation, and brentuximab vedotin exposure varied. Here the sequenced sample was peripheral blood mononuclear cells (PBMCs), taken at baseline. The receptors were sampled from a human donor with classical Hodgkin lymphoma.

This chain joins TRBV10-3 and TRBJ1-2; D gene ambiguous. This CDR3 contains 15 residues. Deletions cut 0 bases from V and 4 bases from J, with 12 bases between. Looked up from germline, CDR1 is ENHRY and CDR2 is SYGVKD. CDR3 nucleotide sequence: TGTGCCATCAGTGAGTCCTTGGACGGGCTCTATGGCTACACCTTC. This codes for CAISESLDGLYGYTF.

The rearrangement uses TRBV14 and TRBJ2-1; 13 bases agree with TRBD2. The CDR3 sequence is 14 residues long. CDR1 and CDR2 (germline): SGHDN, FVKESK. J gave up 10 bases and V 4 bases, and 4 bases lay outside the gene matches. The CDR3 loop is CASSPWTSGGEQFF. The DNA of the CDR3 is TGTGCCAGCAGCCCCTGGACTAGCGGGGGAGAGCAGTTCTTC.

By its share, this clone is medium-sized. J is TRBJ2-1 and V is TRBV6-5; D gene ambiguous. CDR1 MNHEY and CDR2 SVGAGI come from the germline V gene. The V gene lost 5 bases and the J gene lost 7 bases, with 9 bases spanning the gap. The CDR3 has 12 residues. The CDR3 reads CASSPLGNEQFF. As DNA, the CDR3 is TGTGCCAGCAGTCCCCTAGGGAATGAGCAGTTCTTC.

For the CDR3, the DNA is TGTGCCAGCAGCGCGGGTGGGACTAGCGGGAGAATGGCGCAGTATTTT. This translates into CASSAGGTSGRMAQYF. The J gene is TRBJ2-3, the V gene TRBV9; 14 bases agree with TRBD2. The CDR3 covers 16 residues. The germline gives CDR1 SGDLS, CDR2 YYNGEE. The ends lost 3 bases at V and 10 bases at J; junction bases unmatched: 10.

This clone is a singleton in its sample. CDR3 in DNA: TGTGCCAGCAGTCCCCTCGGAGCGGGAGGGCCAGTTGAGCAGTTCTTC. Protein product: CASSPLGAGGPVEQFF. V is TRBV27 and J is TRBJ2-1; TRBD2 matches 10 bases. V lost 5 bases, J lost 9 bases, and 13 bases stayed unmatched. The germline CDR1 and CDR2 sequences are MNHEY and SMNVEV (reference sequence). This CDR3 region has 16 residues.

The V call is TRBV5-1, the J call TRBJ2-3; TRBD1 matches at 10 bases. CDR1 is SGHRS, CDR2 YFSETQ, per germline. The V gene end was trimmed by 5 bases and the J gene end by 1 base; junction bases not matched to a gene: 4. This CDR3 contains 15 residues. CDR3 bases: TGCGCCAGCAGAGCCGGGACAGGGGGCACAGATACGCAGTATTTT. Protein product: CASRAGTGGTDTQYF.

This clone was seen once. The V gene is TRBV7-2, the J gene TRBJ2-7; 9 nucleotides line up with TRBD2. The CDR3 covers 17 residues. Germline V gene sequence: CDR1 SGHTA, CDR2 FQGNSA. V lost 5 bases to trimming and J lost 3 bases; unmatched junction nucleotides: 14. In nucleotides, the CDR3 is TGTGCCAGCAGCCCTTCCCGGCCGACTAGCGGAGTCTACGAGCAGTACTTC. Translated, it gives CASSPSRPTSGVYEQYF.

The chain links TRBV4-1 to TRBJ2-5; D perhaps matches TRBD1 (6 bases). The CDR3 has 15 amino acids. The V end was cut by 1 base, the J end by 2 bases, with 11 bases between. Per germline, CDR1 MGHRA and CDR2 YSYEKL. CDR3 coding DNA: TGCGCCAGCAGCCAAGCCTCGGACAGTCAAGAGACCCAGTACTTC. Translation gives CASSQASDSQETQYF.

The chain links TRBV4-1 to TRBJ1-3; D unclear. The CDR3 sequence is 18 residues long. Between the trimmed V and J ends, which lost 4 bases and 4 bases, there was a span of 23 bases. Germline V gene sequence: CDR1 MGHRA, CDR2 YSYEKL. DNA of the CDR3: TGCGCCAGCAGCCCGTTAAGCATAGTCCAATATTCCGGAAACACCATATATTTT. Its protein product is CASSPLSIVQYSGNTIYF.

This chain connects TRBV6-6 to TRBJ2-7; D is possibly TRBD2 (5 bases). The CDR3 length is 15 residues. CDR1 and CDR2 (germline): MNHNY, SVGAGI (reference sequence). Trimming cost V 2 bases and J 7 bases, with 18 bases left between them. The CDR3 bases are TGTGCCAGCAGTTACGGCGCTAGCTCCCCTTTGGAGCAGTACTTC. It codes for CASSYGASSPLEQYF.

The V and J genes are TRBV25-1 and TRBJ2-1, with 7 bases identical to TRBD2. The germline gives CDR1 MGHDK, CDR2 SYGVNS. This CDR3 has 15 amino acids. J gave up 4 bases and V 3 bases, and 6 bases lay outside the gene matches. In DNA form, the CDR3 reads TGTGCCAGCAGTGACCGGCTAGCGGATTACAATGAGCAGTTCTTC. It yields the protein CASSDRLADYNEQFF.

J is TRBJ1-5 and V is TRBV11-3; D is unresolved. This CDR3 spans 15 amino acids. Germline-derived CDR1 and CDR2 are SGHNT and YENEEA. CDR3 DNA sequence: TGTGCAAGTTGGGCGGTCCGGGATAGCAATCAGCCCCAGCATTTT. Translated: CASWAVRDSNQPQHF.

The V and J genes are TRBV21-1 and TRBJ2-1; the D call TRBD2 from the table was never checked on the DNA. TRBV21-1 constitutes a pseudogene. The CDR3 is 16 amino acids. Here the CDR3 reads CASSKWTSGEYNEQFF. DNA of the CDR3: TGTGCCAGCAGCAAATGGACTAGCGGGGAATACAATGAGCAGTTCTTC.

The gene calls are TRBV18 and TRBJ2-1; D is ambiguous. CDR1 and CDR2 (germline): KGHSH, LQKENI. The CDR3 is 15 residues long. The V and J ends lost 6 bases and 0 bases respectively, with 12 bases between them. The CDR3 DNA sequence: TGTGCCAGCTCTCCTTTAATACGCTCCTACAATGAGCAGTTCTTC. Translating gives CASSPLIRSYNEQFF.

V and J are TRBV5-6 and TRBJ1-2; D gene uncertain. The germline V gene encodes CDR1 SGHDT and CDR2 YYEEEE. The length of the CDR3 is 12 residues. The V and J ends lost 0 bases and 10 bases respectively, with 10 bases between them. CDR3 protein: CASSLEVRLYTF. The CDR3 DNA follows: TGTGCCAGCAGCTTGGAGGTACGGCTCTACACCTTC.

The chain uses TRBV7-3 and TRBJ2-2; D is unclear. The germline V gene has CDR1 SGHTA and CDR2 FQGTGA. The CDR3 covers 13 residues. The ends were cut back, 7 bases at V and 4 bases at J, with 10 bases in the middle. In DNA form, the CDR3 reads TGTGCCAGCACCTCCGACCCCACCGGGGAGCTGTTTTTT. Protein: CASTSDPTGELFF.

The genes are TRBV7-2 and TRBJ1-2, with TRBD1 identical over 8 bases. The V gene end was trimmed by 5 bases and the J gene end by 5 bases; junction bases not matched to a gene: 7. This CDR3 comprises 14 residues. Germline CDR1 is SGHTA and CDR2 is FQGNSA. This chain's CDR3 is CASSLRTGMYGYTF. The CDR3 coding sequence is TGTGCCAGCAGCCTTCGGACAGGGATGTATGGCTACACCTTC.

The CDR3 loop reads CASSFYGQAYEQYF. Here the CDR3 DNA reads TGTGCCAGCAGCTTCTACGGACAGGCCTACGAGCAGTACTTC. V is TRBV7-2 and J is TRBJ2-7; TRBD1 matches at 7 bases. J was trimmed by 2 bases and V by 3 bases; bases with no gene match: 4. The CDR3 length is 14 residues. The germline gives CDR1 SGHTA, CDR2 FQGNSA.

This sequence joins TRBV10-2 and TRBJ2-7; 14 bases match TRBD2. Per the germline V gene, CDR1 is WSHSY and CDR2 is SAAADI. The CDR3 covers 18 residues. With 4 bases clipped from V and 4 bases from J, the junction kept 12 bases outside the gene matches. In DNA, the CDR3 is TGCGCCAGCAGTGTCGGGACTAGCGGGAGTCGGGTCGGATACGAGCAGTACTTC. Translation: CASSVGTSGSRVGYEQYF.

The genes are TRBV10-3 and TRBJ2-7; D possibly corresponds to TRBD2 (5 bases). CDR1 and CDR2 (germline): ENHRY, SYGVKD. The CDR3 length is 15 residues. V lost 3 bases and J 5 bases, leaving 17 bases between the germline ends. CDR3 coding DNA: TGTGCCATCAGTGACCCGAGACTAAAGAGCCACGAGCAGTACTTC. Residues: CAISDPRLKSHEQYF.

The chain couples TRBV11-2 to TRBJ2-7; D is unclear. The germline V gene has CDR1 SGHAT and CDR2 FQNNGV. The CDR3 extends over 17 amino acids. The V end was cut by 5 bases, the J end by 0 bases, with 20 bases between. This CDR3 is CASSRQAAGWGSYEQYF. DNA of the CDR3: TGTGCCAGCAGCCGACAAGCAGCCGGTTGGGGCTCCTACGAGCAGTACTTC.

V gene TRBV15 combines with J gene TRBJ1-2; maybe TRBD1 (6 bases). The CDR3 has 15 amino acids. With 3 bases removed from V and 0 bases from J, the gap between germline ends came to 11 bases. Germline-derived CDR1 and CDR2 are LNHNV and YYDKDF (reference sequence). The DNA of the CDR3 is TGTGCCACCAGCAGGGATGGGGGGCCTAACTATGGCTACACCTTC. Its protein is CATSRDGGPNYGYTF.

This clone was detected only a few times. This chain joins TRBV9 and TRBJ1-1; D uncertain. This CDR3 contains 9 residues. Germline lookup yields CDR1 SGDLS and CDR2 YYNGEE. The CDR3 DNA follows: TGTAAACGGAACACTGAAGCTTTCTTT. Encoded protein: CKRNTEAFF.

This chain uses TRBV29-1 with TRBJ2-2; D gene uncertain. The CDR3 has 11 residues. CDR1 SQVTM and CDR2 ANQGSEA come from the germline V gene. Trimming cost V 6 bases and J 3 bases, with 5 bases left between them. CDR3 loop: CSVWDTGELFF. CDR3 nucleotide sequence: TGCAGCGTCTGGGACACCGGGGAGCTGTTTTTT.

The V gene is TRBV6-1, the J gene TRBJ2-7; maybe TRBD2 (6 bases). Germline CDR1 is MNHNS and CDR2 is SASEGT. The CDR3 has 14 amino acids. V lost 8 bases to trimming and J lost 5 bases, with 19 bases between them. DNA for the CDR3: TGTGCCAGCGGACGAGGAGGGACTTTCCACGAGCAGTACTTC. This sequence encodes CASGRGGTFHEQYF.